The clone carrying this TCR beta chain occurred many times. Its target is unknown. After removal of 7 bases from V and 9 bases from J, the junction contained 13 bases not matched to a gene. Germline V CDR1 and CDR2: MGHDK, SYGVNS. CDR3 length equals 15 residues. These data belong to a study of early T cells in non-severe SARS-CoV-2 infection. Study-wide findings and caveats: Reliance on VDJdb matching favored anti-spike CD8 responses; private and CD4 specificities were missed.

Attachment of unique molecular identifiers was made to individual cDNA molecules. TCRdb processed the 5' RACE reads anew with MiXCR; each CDR3 protein has one entry. The table lists more than 55,000 distinct CDR3 sequences, more than 5.5% of them singletons. This chain connects TRBV25-1 to TRBJ2-1; 9 nucleotides line up with TRBD2. The source was whole blood, collected at baseline. This receptor was obtained from an adult who was a healthcare worker with PCR-confirmed SARS-CoV-2 infection or an uninfected control (not recorded which). The CDR3 loop reads CASTPLAGEAGEQFF. DNA of the CDR3: TGTGCCAGCACTCCCTTAGCGGGAGAGGCCGGTGAGCAGTTCTTC.